Listed here is a single T cell receptor (beta chain). The antigen is unknown. The data stem from a study of graft-versus-host responses after intestinal transplantation. The wider study: Transplants given to recipients were multivisceral, liver-intestinal, or isolated intestinal. Study-level points and caveats: Allografts carried high graft-versus-host to host-versus-graft clonal ratios in patients having graft-donor T cell macrochimerism. After transplant, early declines in HvG clones were associated with peak levels of circulating GvH clones. Recipient marrow contained GvH clones, some of which appeared first in ileum or blood.

The CDR3 has 15 amino acids. V lost 6 bases, J lost 4 bases, and 18 bases lay in between. Germline lookup yields CDR1 MNHNS and CDR2 SASEGT. The method was immunoSEQ multiplex PCR; TCRdb's version includes in-frame clones alone and lacks a portion of them. The sample holds 35,000 to 45,000 clones, 94% seen once. The rearrangement links TRBV6-1 to TRBJ2-5; tentatively, D is TRBD1 or TRBD2 (5 bases each). The receptor comes from a human donor who was the organ donor for an intestinal transplant. The sample consisted of unstimulated CD4+ T cells sorted from spleen or lymph node cells, taken before transplant. CDR3 loop: CASSQVYPGGETQYF. CDR3 DNA: TGTGCCAGCAGCCAGGTCTACCCTGGGGGAGAGACCCAGTACTTC.